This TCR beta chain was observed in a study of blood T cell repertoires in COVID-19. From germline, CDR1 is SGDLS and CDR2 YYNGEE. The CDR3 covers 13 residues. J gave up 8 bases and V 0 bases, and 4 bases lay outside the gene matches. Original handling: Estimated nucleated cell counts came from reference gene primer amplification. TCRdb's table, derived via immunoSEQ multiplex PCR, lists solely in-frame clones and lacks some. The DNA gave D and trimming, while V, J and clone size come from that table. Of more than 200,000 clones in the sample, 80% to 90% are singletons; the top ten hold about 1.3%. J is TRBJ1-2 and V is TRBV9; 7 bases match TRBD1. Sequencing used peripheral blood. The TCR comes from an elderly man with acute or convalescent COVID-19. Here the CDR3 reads CASSVAQGVGYTF. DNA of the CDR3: TGTGCCAGCAGCGTAGCCCAGGGGGTGGGCTACACCTTC.